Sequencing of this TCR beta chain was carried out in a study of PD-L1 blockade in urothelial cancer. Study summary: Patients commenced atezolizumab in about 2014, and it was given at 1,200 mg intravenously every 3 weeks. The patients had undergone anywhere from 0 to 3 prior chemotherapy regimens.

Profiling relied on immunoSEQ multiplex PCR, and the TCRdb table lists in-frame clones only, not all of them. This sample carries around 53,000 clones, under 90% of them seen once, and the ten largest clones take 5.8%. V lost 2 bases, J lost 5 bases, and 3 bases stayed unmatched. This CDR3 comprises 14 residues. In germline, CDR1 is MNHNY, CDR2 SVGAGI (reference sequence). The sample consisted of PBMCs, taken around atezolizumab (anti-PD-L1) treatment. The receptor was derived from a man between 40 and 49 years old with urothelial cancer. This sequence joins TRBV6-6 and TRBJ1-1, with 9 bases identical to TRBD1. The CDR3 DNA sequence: TGTGCCAGCAGTTACGGGACAGGGAATACTGAAGCTTTCTTT. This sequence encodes CASSYGTGNTEAFF.